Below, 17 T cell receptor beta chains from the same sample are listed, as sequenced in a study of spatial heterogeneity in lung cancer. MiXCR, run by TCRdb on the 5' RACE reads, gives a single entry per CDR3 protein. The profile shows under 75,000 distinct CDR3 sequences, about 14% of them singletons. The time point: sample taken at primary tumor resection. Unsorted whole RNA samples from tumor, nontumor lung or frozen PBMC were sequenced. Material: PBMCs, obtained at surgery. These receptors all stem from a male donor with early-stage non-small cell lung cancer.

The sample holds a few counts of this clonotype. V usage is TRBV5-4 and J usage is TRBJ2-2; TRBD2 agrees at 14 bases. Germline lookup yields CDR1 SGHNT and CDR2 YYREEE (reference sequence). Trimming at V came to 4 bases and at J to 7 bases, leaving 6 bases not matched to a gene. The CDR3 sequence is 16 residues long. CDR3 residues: CASSPGLAGAHGELFF. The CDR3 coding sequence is TGTGCCAGCAGCCCGGGACTAGCGGGAGCGCACGGGGAGCTGTTTTTT.

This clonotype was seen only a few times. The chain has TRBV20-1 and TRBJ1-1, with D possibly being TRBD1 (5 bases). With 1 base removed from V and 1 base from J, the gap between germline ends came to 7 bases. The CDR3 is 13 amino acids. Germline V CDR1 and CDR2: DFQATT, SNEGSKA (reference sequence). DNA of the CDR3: TGCAGTGCTAGAGTTGGGGGGAACACTGAAGCTTTCTTT. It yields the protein CSARVGGNTEAFF.

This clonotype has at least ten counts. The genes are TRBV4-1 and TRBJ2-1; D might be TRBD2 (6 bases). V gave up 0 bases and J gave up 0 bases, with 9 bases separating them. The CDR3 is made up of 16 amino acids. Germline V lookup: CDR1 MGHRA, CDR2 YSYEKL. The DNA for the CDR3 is TGCGCCAGCAGCCAAGAAGGCGGGGCCTCCTACAATGAGCAGTTCTTC. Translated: CASSQEGGASYNEQFF.

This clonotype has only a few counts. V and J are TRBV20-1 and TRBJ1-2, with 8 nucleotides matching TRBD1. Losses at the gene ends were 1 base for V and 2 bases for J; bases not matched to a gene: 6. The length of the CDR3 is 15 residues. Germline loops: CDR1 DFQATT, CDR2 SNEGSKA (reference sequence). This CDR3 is CSARATGQGNYGYTF. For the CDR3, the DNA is TGCAGTGCTAGAGCCACCGGACAGGGAAACTATGGCTACACCTTC.

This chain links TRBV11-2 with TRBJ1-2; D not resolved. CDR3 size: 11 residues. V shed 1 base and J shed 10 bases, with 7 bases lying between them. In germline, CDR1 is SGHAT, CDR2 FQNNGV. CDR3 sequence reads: CASSLGSHYTF. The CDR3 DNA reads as TGTGCCAGCAGCTTAGGAAGCCACTACACCTTC.

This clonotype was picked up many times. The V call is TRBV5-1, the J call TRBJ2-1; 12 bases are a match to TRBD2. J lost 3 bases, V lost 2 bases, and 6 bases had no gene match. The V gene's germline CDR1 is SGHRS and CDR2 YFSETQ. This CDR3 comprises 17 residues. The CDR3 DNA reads TGCGCCAGCAGCTTCGGGACTAGCGGGCGGAACTACAATGAGCAGTTCTTC. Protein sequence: CASSFGTSGRNYNEQFF.

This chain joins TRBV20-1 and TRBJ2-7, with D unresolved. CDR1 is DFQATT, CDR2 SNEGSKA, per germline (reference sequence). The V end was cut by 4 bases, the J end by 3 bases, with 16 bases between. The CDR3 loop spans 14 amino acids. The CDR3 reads CSATLVAGYYEQYF. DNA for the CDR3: TGCAGTGCTACCCTAGTCGCCGGGTACTACGAGCAGTACTTC.

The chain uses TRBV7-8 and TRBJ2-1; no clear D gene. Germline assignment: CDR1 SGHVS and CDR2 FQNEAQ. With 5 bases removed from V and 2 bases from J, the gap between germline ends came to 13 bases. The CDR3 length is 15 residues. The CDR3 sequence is CASSPGVPTYNEQFF. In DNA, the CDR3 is TGTGCCAGCAGCCCGGGCGTTCCCACCTACAATGAGCAGTTCTTC.

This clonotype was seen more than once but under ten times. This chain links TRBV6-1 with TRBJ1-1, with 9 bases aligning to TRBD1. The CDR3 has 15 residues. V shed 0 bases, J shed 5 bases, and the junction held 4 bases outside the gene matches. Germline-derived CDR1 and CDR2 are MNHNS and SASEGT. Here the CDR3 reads CASSEAGTGKTEAFF. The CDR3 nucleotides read TGTGCCAGCAGTGAAGCGGGGACAGGGAAGACTGAAGCTTTCTTT.

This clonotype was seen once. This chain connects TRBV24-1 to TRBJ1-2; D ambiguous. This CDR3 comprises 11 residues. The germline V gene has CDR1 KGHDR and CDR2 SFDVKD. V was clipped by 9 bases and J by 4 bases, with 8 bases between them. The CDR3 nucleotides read TGTGCCACCGGGATGGGCTATGGCTACACCTTC. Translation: CATGMGYGYTF.

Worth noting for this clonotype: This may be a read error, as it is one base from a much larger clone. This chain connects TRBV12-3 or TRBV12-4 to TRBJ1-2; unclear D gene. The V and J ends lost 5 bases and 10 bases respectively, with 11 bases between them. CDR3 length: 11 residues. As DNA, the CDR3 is TGTGCCAGCAGTACCGGACCGGACTACACCTTC. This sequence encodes CASSTGPDYTF.

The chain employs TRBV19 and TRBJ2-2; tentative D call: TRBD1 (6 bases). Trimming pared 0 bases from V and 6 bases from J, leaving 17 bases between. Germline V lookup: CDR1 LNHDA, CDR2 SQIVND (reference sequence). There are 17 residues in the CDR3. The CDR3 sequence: CASSIDQTGLFAGELFF. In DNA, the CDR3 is TGTGCCAGTAGTATAGATCAAACAGGGCTATTTGCCGGGGAGCTGTTTTTT.

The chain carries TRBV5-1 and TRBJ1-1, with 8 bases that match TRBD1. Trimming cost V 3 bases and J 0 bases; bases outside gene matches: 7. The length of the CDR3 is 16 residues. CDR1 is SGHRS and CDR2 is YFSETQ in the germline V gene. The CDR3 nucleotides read TGCGCCAGCAGCTCCGGGACAGGAATAATGAACACTGAAGCTTTCTTT. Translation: CASSSGTGIMNTEAFF. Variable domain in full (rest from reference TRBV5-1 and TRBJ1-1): KAGVTQTPRYLIKTRGQQVTLSCSPISGHRSVSWYQQTPGQGLQFLFEYFSETQRNKGNFPGRFSGRQFSNSRSEMNVSTLELGDSALYLCASSSGTGIMNTEAFFGQGTRLTVV.

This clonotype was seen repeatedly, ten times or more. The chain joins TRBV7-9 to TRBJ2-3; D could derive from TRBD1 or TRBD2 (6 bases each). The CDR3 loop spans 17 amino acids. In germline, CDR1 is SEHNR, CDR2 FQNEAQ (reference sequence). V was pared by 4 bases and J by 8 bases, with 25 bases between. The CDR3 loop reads CASSSGDSTFNRGTQYF. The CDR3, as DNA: TGTGCCAGCAGCTCAGGGGACTCTACTTTTAATCGGGGTACGCAGTATTTT.

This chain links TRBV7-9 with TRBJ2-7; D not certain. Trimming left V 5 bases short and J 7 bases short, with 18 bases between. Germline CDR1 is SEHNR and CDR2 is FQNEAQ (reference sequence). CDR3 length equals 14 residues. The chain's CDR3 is CASSEPETRKEQYF. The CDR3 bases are TGTGCCAGCAGCGAGCCCGAGACAAGAAAAGAGCAGTACTTC.

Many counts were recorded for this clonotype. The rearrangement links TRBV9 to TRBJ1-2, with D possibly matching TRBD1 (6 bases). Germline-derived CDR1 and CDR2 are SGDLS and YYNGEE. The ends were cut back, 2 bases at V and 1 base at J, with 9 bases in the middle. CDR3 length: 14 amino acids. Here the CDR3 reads CASSVQGHNYGYTF. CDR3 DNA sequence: TGTGCCAGCAGCGTTCAGGGGCATAACTATGGCTACACCTTC.

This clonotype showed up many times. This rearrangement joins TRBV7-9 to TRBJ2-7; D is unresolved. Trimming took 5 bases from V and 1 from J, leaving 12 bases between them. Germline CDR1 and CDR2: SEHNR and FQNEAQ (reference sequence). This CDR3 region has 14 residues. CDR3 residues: CASSPPRQSYEQYF. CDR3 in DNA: TGTGCCAGCAGCCCGCCGCGGCAATCCTACGAGCAGTACTTC.